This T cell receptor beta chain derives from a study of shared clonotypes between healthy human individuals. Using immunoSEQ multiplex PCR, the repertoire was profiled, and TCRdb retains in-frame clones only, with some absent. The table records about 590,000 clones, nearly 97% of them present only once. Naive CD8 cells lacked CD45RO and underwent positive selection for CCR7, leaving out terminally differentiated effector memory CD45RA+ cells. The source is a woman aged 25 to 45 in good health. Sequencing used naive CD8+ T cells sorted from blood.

CDR3 DNA: TGCGCCAGCAGCTTGGTAGCCCGGGCAGAGGCTGAAGCTTTCTTT. Translation: CASSLVARAEAEAFF. The rearrangement links TRBV5-1 to TRBJ1-1; D is unresolved. The ends were cut back, 0 bases at V and 6 bases at J, with 15 bases in the middle. CDR3 length: 15 residues. Per the germline V gene, CDR1 is SGHRS and CDR2 is YFSETQ.